The 20 T cell receptor beta chains in this list originate from one sample, sequenced in a study of blood T cell repertoires in COVID-19. Sequencing used immunoSEQ multiplex PCR; TCRdb keeps in-frame clones, though not all of them. The sample contains 210,000 or so clones, about 90% of which appear only once. Material: peripheral blood. These TCRs come from a young woman who had recovered from COVID-19.

This rearrangement joins TRBV7-9 to TRBJ1-1, with 7 nucleotides matching TRBD1. CDR3 length: 16 amino acids. In germline, CDR1 is SEHNR, CDR2 FQNEAQ (reference sequence). Trimming cost V 5 bases and J 1 base; bases outside gene matches: 10. The CDR3 loop is CASSLLRSGGNTEAFF. DNA of the CDR3: TGTGCCAGCAGCCTTCTTAGGTCAGGGGGGAACACTGAAGCTTTCTTT.

The chain couples TRBV4-3 to TRBJ2-1; 12 nucleotides line up with TRBD2. Germline loops: CDR1 LGHNA, CDR2 YSLEER. The CDR3 is 16 residues long. V shed 1 base, J shed 4 bases, and the junction held 2 bases outside the gene matches. CDR3 in DNA: TGCGCCAGCAGCCAAGGGCTAGCGGGAGGGTACAATGAGCAGTTCTTC. Translation: CASSQGLAGGYNEQFF.

The J gene is TRBJ2-1, the V gene TRBV6-5; D may be TRBD1 (5 bases). V was trimmed by 4 bases and J by 5 bases, leaving 18 bases between them. Germline CDR1 reads MNHEY; CDR2 reads SVGAGI. The CDR3 length is 16 residues. The CDR3 spells CASSSQGVLYHNEQFF. The CDR3, as DNA: TGTGCCAGCAGTTCTCAAGGGGTGTTATATCACAATGAGCAGTTCTTC.

The chain joins TRBV29-1 to TRBJ2-1, with 7 bases fitting TRBD1. CDR3 length: 14 amino acids. Trimming cost V 1 base and J 8 bases; bases outside gene matches: 8. Germline V gene sequence: CDR1 SQVTM, CDR2 ANQGSEA. The CDR3 DNA sequence: TGCAGCGTTGAAGGGCAGGGGGTTCGCGATGAGCAGTTCTTC. Translated: CSVEGQGVRDEQFF.

The rearrangement links TRBV3-1 (or the pseudogene TRBV3-2) to TRBJ2-7, with TRBD1 as a possible D gene (5 bases). Per germline, CDR1 LGHDT and CDR2 YNNKEL (reference sequence). The CDR3 runs 16 residues. Trimming shortened V by 4 bases and J by 2 bases, and 18 bases separated the two germline ends. CDR3 protein: CASSPSGAFLAYEQYF. In nucleotides, the CDR3 is TGTGCCAGCAGCCCGAGTGGGGCATTTCTCGCCTACGAGCAGTACTTC.

This chain joins TRBV6-1 and TRBJ2-3; 11 bases agree with TRBD2. CDR1 is MNHNS and CDR2 is SASEGT in the germline V gene. Unmatched junction bases numbered 7, after V lost 2 bases and J lost 3 bases. The CDR3 contains 17 residues. The CDR3 DNA follows: TGTGCCAGCAGTGAACTAGCGGGAGGCCTAATGACAGATACGCAGTATTTT. Amino acids: CASSELAGGLMTDTQYF.

The chain couples TRBV29-1 to TRBJ2-3; 8 nucleotides line up with TRBD1. CDR3 length: 12 residues. CDR1 is SQVTM, CDR2 ANQGSEA, per germline. The V and J ends lost 7 bases and 3 bases, in that order; junction bases with no gene match: 3. CDR3 sequence (DNA): TGCAGCGAGACAGGGGAGACAGATACGCAGTATTTT. Translating it yields CSETGETDTQYF.

V and J are TRBV6-5 and TRBJ2-5; TRBD1 might be the D (7 bases). Trimming shortened V by 6 bases and J by 4 bases, and 15 bases separated the two germline ends. The CDR3 is 14 amino acids. The germline CDR1 and CDR2 sequences are MNHEY and SVGAGI. Here the CDR3 DNA reads TGTGCCAGCAGGCCTAGACAGGGAGGAGAGACCCAGTACTTC. Protein product: CASRPRQGGETQYF.

The chain employs TRBV5-1 and TRBJ2-7; 10 nucleotides agree with TRBD1. The CDR3 runs 17 residues. V was pared by 0 bases and J by 3 bases, with 9 bases of the junction left unmatched. Germline values: CDR1 SGHRS, CDR2 YFSETQ. Written as DNA, the CDR3 is TGCGCCAGCAGCTTGGGTGGGACAGGGGTTTTTGTCTACGAGCAGTACTTC. Translated: CASSLGGTGVFVYEQYF.

This chain links TRBV7-9 with TRBJ2-1; TRBD1 agrees at 9 bases. This CDR3 spans 13 amino acids. Germline V gene sequence: CDR1 SEHNR, CDR2 FQNEAQ (reference sequence). The trim removed 6 bases at V and 8 bases at J, leaving 5 bases unmatched. The CDR3 region is CASRRTGGDEQFF. CDR3 DNA sequence: TGTGCCAGCAGACGTACAGGGGGCGATGAGCAGTTCTTC. The full variable domain, in which reference TRBV7-9 and TRBJ2-1 provide the parts outside the CDR3, is DTGVSQNPRHKITKRGQNVTFRCDPISEHNRLYWYRQTLGQGPEFLTYFQNEAQLEKSRLLSDRFSAERPKGSFSTLEIQRTEQGDSAMYLCASRRTGGDEQFFGPGTRLTVL.

V gene TRBV30 combines with J gene TRBJ1-2, with D hard to call. V was clipped by 0 bases and J by 9 bases, with 17 bases between them. The CDR3 runs 14 residues. Germline V gene sequence: CDR1 GTSNPN, CDR2 SVGIG (reference sequence). As DNA, the CDR3 is TGTGCCTGGAGTGTATCCCGCACAATTCCGAGCTACACCTTC. It is translated as CAWSVSRTIPSYTF.

This chain connects TRBV19 to TRBJ2-4; TRBD2 matches at 11 bases. Germline CDR1 and CDR2: LNHDA and SQIVND (reference sequence). The ends lost 8 bases at V and 0 bases at J; junction bases unmatched: 0. CDR3 length: 14 amino acids. The CDR3: CASGLAGAKNIQYF. The CDR3 DNA reads TGTGCCAGTGGACTAGCGGGAGCCAAAAACATTCAGTACTTC. The full variable domain, in which reference TRBV19 and TRBJ2-4 provide the parts outside the CDR3, is DGGITQSPKYLFRKEGQNVTLSCEQNLNHDAMYWYRQDPGQGLRLIYYSQIVNDFQKGDIAEGYSVSREKKESFPLTVTSAQKNPTAFYLCASGLAGAKNIQYFGAGTRLSVL.

The rearrangement joins TRBV4-3 to TRBJ2-7, with a tentative D call TRBD2 (6 bases). The CDR3 is 14 amino acids. Germline CDR1 reads LGHNA; CDR2 reads YSLEER. V lost 0 bases to trimming and J lost 5 bases, with 11 bases between them. CDR3 nucleotide sequence: TGCGCCAGCAGCCAAGATAAACTAGCCCACGAGCAGTACTTC. It codes for CASSQDKLAHEQYF.

V and J are TRBV5-4 and TRBJ1-2; no clear D gene. V dropped 1 base and J dropped 4 bases, with 8 bases sitting between them. In germline, CDR1 is SGHNT, CDR2 YYREEE (reference sequence). There are 13 residues in the CDR3. Here the CDR3 DNA reads TGTGCCAGCAGCTTGCAGGAAATCTATGGCTACACCTTC. Protein: CASSLQEIYGYTF. Supplemented by reference TRBV5-4 and TRBJ1-2, the full variable domain reads ETGVTQSPTHLIKTRGQQVTLRCSSQSGHNTVSWYQQALGQGPQFIFQYYREEENGRGNFPPRFSGLQFPNYSSELNVNALELDDSALYLCASSLQEIYGYTFGSGTRLTVV.

Worth noting for this clone: Likely a read error: the CDR3 ends without its conserved phenylalanine or tryptophan. The DNA is omitted, as the CDR3 cannot be located on it reliably, and the CDR3 follows TCRdb's listing. This chain's CDR3 is CASTKLGGTGIYD. The J gene is TRBJ1-1, the V gene TRBV21-1; no DNA check was done on the table's D call, TRBD1. TRBV21-1 constitutes a pseudogene. The CDR3 is 13 amino acids long, termini counted.

In this sample, this clone turned up once. V usage is TRBV5-4 and J usage is TRBJ1-4; D unresolved. CDR1 and CDR2 (germline): SGHNT, YYREEE (reference sequence). The CDR3 runs 14 residues. The V end was cut by 0 bases, the J end by 7 bases, with 10 bases between. CDR3 loop: CASSLEPGIEKLFF. The CDR3 region has the DNA TGTGCCAGCAGCTTGGAACCCGGGATTGAAAAACTGTTTTTT.

The count of this clone is one. The rearrangement links TRBV7-2 to TRBJ1-1; the match to TRBD1 covers 10 bases. V shed 6 bases and J 2 bases; nucleotides not matched to a gene: 3. Germline V lookup: CDR1 SGHTA, CDR2 FQGNSA. CDR3 length: 14 amino acids. The CDR3 region has the DNA TGTGCCAGCAGTATGACAGGGGGCAACACTGAAGCTTTCTTT. Encoded protein: CASSMTGGNTEAFF. Complete variable domain (other parts from reference TRBV7-2 and TRBJ1-1): GAGVSQSPSNKVTEKGKDVELRCDPISGHTALYWYRQSLGQGLEFLIYFQGNSAPDKSGLPSDRFSAERTGGSVSTLTIQRTQQEDSAVYLCASSMTGGNTEAFFGQGTRLTVV.

This clone was counted once. The V gene is TRBV27, the J gene TRBJ2-5; TRBD2 aligns across 9 bases. The V gene's germline CDR1 is MNHEY and CDR2 SMNVEV (reference sequence). This CDR3 has 14 amino acids. Trimming cost V 5 bases and J 3 bases; bases outside gene matches: 4. CDR3 sequence (DNA): TGTGCCAGCAGTGGATTAGCGGGAGAAGAGACCCAGTACTTC. It specifies CASSGLAGEETQYF.

The chain carries TRBV24-1 and TRBJ2-2; D gene unclear. CDR1 and CDR2 from the germline V gene are KGHDR and SFDVKD. Trimming removed 3 bases at V and 0 bases at J, with 7 bases between. This CDR3 is built from 15 residues. The CDR3 loop reads CATSDGGSNTGELFF. For the CDR3, the DNA is TGTGCCACCAGTGATGGTGGCTCGAACACCGGGGAGCTGTTTTTT.

V and J are TRBV7-6 and TRBJ2-1; 12 bases align to TRBD2. The germline V gene encodes CDR1 SGHVS and CDR2 FNYEAQ. Losses at the gene ends were 5 bases for V and 4 bases for J; bases not matched to a gene: 3. The CDR3 sequence is 15 residues long. The CDR3 protein is CASSSGLAGYNEQFF. In DNA, the CDR3 is TGTGCCAGCAGCAGCGGACTAGCGGGATACAATGAGCAGTTCTTC.